These 26 T cell receptor beta chains were sequenced from one sample in a study of T cells in localized non-small cell lung cancer. Sequencing used immunoSEQ multiplex PCR; TCRdb keeps in-frame clones, though not all of them. The table records tens of thousands of clones, 85% to 90% of them present only once. The material sequenced was peripheral blood, taken before any cancer treatment. These receptors were obtained from a female donor aged 60 or older with stage I lung adenocarcinoma.

This chain links TRBV5-5 with TRBJ1-1; D unresolved. The germline V gene encodes CDR1 SGHKS and CDR2 YYEKEE (reference sequence). Between the trimmed V and J ends, which lost 0 bases and 3 bases, there was a span of 6 bases. This CDR3 has 13 residues. CDR3 sequence (DNA): TGTGCCAGCAGCTTGGAAGCGGACACTGAAGCTTTCTTT. The encoded protein is CASSLEADTEAFF. Full variable domain (missing parts from reference TRBV5-5 and TRBJ1-1): DAGVTQSPTHLIKTRGQQVTLRCSPISGHKSVSWYQQVLGQGPQFIFQYYEKEERGRGNFPDRFSARQFPNYSSELNVNALLLGDSALYLCASSLEADTEAFFGQGTRLTVV.

The CDR3: CASSEGGGNTIYF. The CDR3 DNA sequence: TGTGCCAGCAGTGAAGGGGGTGGAAACACCATATATTTT. The rearrangement joins TRBV6-5 to TRBJ1-3; TRBD1 is a possible D gene (6 bases). Trimming removed 5 bases from V and 3 bases from J, with 8 bases in between. The CDR3 totals 13 residues. Germline CDR1 MNHEY, CDR2 SVGAGI.

The chain couples TRBV4-1 to TRBJ2-1; unclear D gene. The CDR3 is 20 amino acids. Trimming took 0 bases from V and 0 from J, leaving 21 bases between them. Germline V gene sequence: CDR1 MGHRA, CDR2 YSYEKL. The CDR3 region is CASSQDGYASTQSSYNEQFF. CDR3 DNA: TGCGCCAGCAGCCAAGACGGGTACGCAAGCACCCAGAGCTCCTACAATGAGCAGTTCTTC.

The gene calls are TRBV7-9 and TRBJ1-5, with 7 bases aligning to TRBD1. J was trimmed by 3 bases and V by 5 bases; bases with no gene match: 16. This CDR3 comprises 18 residues. The germline gives CDR1 SEHNR, CDR2 FQNEAQ (reference sequence). This CDR3 reads CASSPKQGQETVNQPQHF. CDR3 sequence (DNA): TGTGCCAGCAGCCCAAAACAAGGACAGGAGACCGTCAATCAGCCCCAGCATTTT.

The chain couples TRBV7-8 to TRBJ1-3; D call uncertain. The germline V gene has CDR1 SGHVS and CDR2 FQNEAQ. The CDR3 has 15 amino acids. The ends were cut back, 1 base at V and 3 bases at J, with 10 bases in the middle. CDR3 region: CASSLGSVGGNTIYF. Here the CDR3 DNA reads TGTGCCAGCAGCTTAGGAAGTGTAGGTGGAAACACCATATATTTT.

The chain uses TRBV7-3 and TRBJ2-5; 10 bases line up with TRBD2. Germline values: CDR1 SGHTA, CDR2 FQGTGA. This CDR3 spans 16 amino acids. The ends lost 2 bases at V and 4 bases at J; junction bases unmatched: 7. The CDR3: CASSLGVAGGRETQYF. CDR3 nucleotide sequence: TGTGCCAGCAGCTTAGGCGTAGCGGGAGGCCGAGAGACCCAGTACTTC.

The chain carries TRBV19 and TRBJ2-2; 12 bases map to TRBD2. This CDR3 has 16 residues. The junction had 3 bases not matched to a gene; V was cut back by 4 bases and J by 3 bases. Germline V gives CDR1 LNHDA, CDR2 SQIVND (reference sequence). CDR3 amino acids: CASSTRLAGDTGELFF. DNA of the CDR3: TGTGCCAGTAGTACCCGACTAGCGGGGGACACCGGGGAGCTGTTTTTT. Looking up the rest from reference TRBV19 and TRBJ2-2 gives the full variable domain: DGGITQSPKYLFRKEGQNVTLSCEQNLNHDAMYWYRQDPGQGLRLIYYSQIVNDFQKGDIAEGYSVSREKKESFPLTVTSAQKNPTAFYLCASSTRLAGDTGELFFGEGSRLTVL.

The V call is TRBV27, the J call TRBJ2-4; tentatively, D is TRBD2 (6 bases). V lost 2 bases, J lost 3 bases, and 11 bases lay in between. The CDR3 has 15 amino acids. The germline CDR1 and CDR2 sequences are MNHEY and SMNVEV (reference sequence). The CDR3 nucleotides read TGTGCCAGCAGTTTAGAGGTCGGGGGCAAAAACATTCAGTACTTC. This gives the protein CASSLEVGGKNIQYF.

The chain has TRBV19 and TRBJ2-1; TRBD2 aligns across 9 bases. Looked up from germline, CDR1 is LNHDA and CDR2 is SQIVND (reference sequence). Trimming cost V 2 bases and J 3 bases; bases outside gene matches: 11. The CDR3 is 18 residues long. The CDR3 sequence: CASSIFDPSGILYNEQFF. As DNA, the CDR3 is TGTGCCAGTAGTATATTTGATCCTAGCGGGATACTCTACAATGAGCAGTTCTTC.

This chain joins TRBV5-4 and TRBJ2-1; 9 bases line up with TRBD2. The CDR3 is 15 residues long. After removal of 1 base from V and 5 bases from J, the junction contained 4 bases not matched to a gene. Germline V gene data show CDR1 as SGHNT and CDR2 as YYREEE (reference sequence). CDR3 DNA: TGTGCCAGCAGCTTGAGACTAGCGGTCAACAATGAGCAGTTCTTC. Its translation: CASSLRLAVNNEQFF.

The CDR3 loop reads CASSEQGGTQYF. For the CDR3, the DNA is TGCGCCAGCAGTGAACAGGGGGGGACCCAGTACTTC. The chain links TRBV10-1 to TRBJ2-5; 8 nucleotides align to TRBD1. Germline CDR1 reads WNHNN; CDR2 reads SYGVQD (reference sequence). CDR3 size: 12 residues. J lost 7 bases, V lost 3 bases, and 1 base had no gene match.

The gene calls are TRBV19 and TRBJ1-3; the D gene is possibly TRBD1 (6 bases). Germline assignment: CDR1 LNHDA and CDR2 SQIVND (reference sequence). V was pared by 5 bases and J by 0 bases, with 14 bases between. The CDR3 runs to 16 residues. This chain's CDR3 is CASSANGQISGNTIYF. The CDR3 nucleotides read TGTGCCAGTAGTGCAAACGGACAGATCTCTGGAAACACCATATATTTT. Looking up the rest from reference TRBV19 and TRBJ1-3 gives the full variable domain: DGGITQSPKYLFRKEGQNVTLSCEQNLNHDAMYWYRQDPGQGLRLIYYSQIVNDFQKGDIAEGYSVSREKKESFPLTVTSAQKNPTAFYLCASSANGQISGNTIYFGEGSWLTVV.

A single count supports this clone. This rearrangement joins TRBV7-9 to TRBJ2-5, with TRBD2 matching over 10 bases. Trimming cost V 5 bases and J 5 bases; bases outside gene matches: 11. The V gene's germline CDR1 is SEHNR and CDR2 FQNEAQ (reference sequence). The CDR3 length is 16 residues. CDR3 in amino acids: CASSQGASGSGETQYF. The DNA for the CDR3 is TGTGCCAGCAGCCAAGGGGCTAGCGGGAGTGGGGAGACCCAGTACTTC. The full variable domain, in which reference TRBV7-9 and TRBJ2-5 provide the parts outside the CDR3, is DTGVSQNPRHKITKRGQNVTFRCDPISEHNRLYWYRQTLGQGPEFLTYFQNEAQLEKSRLLSDRFSAERPKGSFSTLEIQRTEQGDSAMYLCASSQGASGSGETQYFGPGTRLLVL.

The chain carries TRBV6-1 and TRBJ1-3; no clear D. Trimming took off 2 bases at V and 7 bases at J, with 6 bases between the two ends. The CDR3 is 12 amino acids. Per the germline V gene, CDR1 is MNHNS and CDR2 is SASEGT. The CDR3 DNA reads TGTGCCAGCAGTGAAACTCAGAACACCATATATTTT. This encodes CASSETQNTIYF.

The V gene is TRBV11-2, the J gene TRBJ2-5, with unresolved D. Trimming stripped 1 base from V and 9 bases from J, with 9 bases between. The CDR3 has 12 residues. CDR1 and CDR2 from the germline V gene are SGHAT and FQNNGV. The CDR3 loop is CASSLVRAAQYF. DNA for the CDR3: TGTGCCAGCAGCTTAGTAAGGGCGGCCCAGTACTTC.

The V and J genes are TRBV6-1 and TRBJ2-5; possibly TRBD2 for D (5 bases). V was cut by 1 base and J by 0 bases, with 12 bases left in between. Germline-derived CDR1 and CDR2 are MNHNS and SASEGT. The CDR3 runs to 16 residues. The CDR3 loop is CASSEGVSDYQETQYF. As DNA, the CDR3 is TGTGCCAGCAGTGAAGGGGTTAGCGACTACCAAGAGACCCAGTACTTC.

The V call is TRBV27, the J call TRBJ2-3, with 7 nucleotides matching TRBD1. Germline V CDR1 and CDR2: MNHEY, SMNVEV (reference sequence). With 5 bases clipped from V and 6 bases from J, the junction kept 8 bases outside the gene matches. There are 14 residues in the CDR3. CDR3 in amino acids: CASSPGTRGDTQYF. The CDR3 DNA is TGTGCCAGCAGTCCCGGAACCAGGGGGGATACGCAGTATTTT.

The chain combines TRBV27 with TRBJ2-7; 9 bases match TRBD1. Germline CDR1 reads MNHEY; CDR2 reads SMNVEV (reference sequence). V was clipped by 4 bases and J by 5 bases; unmatched bases: 9. The length of the CDR3 is 15 residues. The CDR3 DNA sequence: TGTGCCAGCAGTTCGGGACAGGGCGATGTCAACGAGCAGTACTTC. This gives the protein CASSSGQGDVNEQYF.

V and J are TRBV29-1 and TRBJ2-7; 7 bases are a match to TRBD2. Germline trimming cut 6 bases from V and 3 bases from J; bases unmatched to any gene: 11. Germline CDR1 reads SQVTM; CDR2 reads ANQGSEA. CDR3 length: 14 residues. The CDR3 nucleotides are TGCAGCGTCCCAACGGGGGGAGGCCTCTACGAGCAGTACTTC. It is translated as CSVPTGGGLYEQYF.

This clone was recorded once. The chain is built from TRBV6-1 and TRBJ1-1; D perhaps matches TRBD1 (5 bases). Germline CDR1 and CDR2: MNHNS and SASEGT. V dropped 8 bases and J dropped 0 bases, with 13 bases sitting between them. CDR3 length equals 14 residues. The CDR3 here is CASGDFFLNTEAFF. The CDR3 nucleotides read TGTGCCAGCGGGGACTTTTTTCTGAACACTGAAGCTTTCTTT.

This rearrangement joins TRBV6-1 to TRBJ2-1; TRBD1 agrees at 9 bases. CDR3 length: 15 residues. Per the germline V gene, CDR1 is MNHNS and CDR2 is SASEGT. V gave up 3 bases and J gave up 5 bases; unmatched junction bases: 5. CDR3 in amino acids: CASSDPGQGNNEQFF. The CDR3 DNA reads TGTGCCAGCAGTGACCCGGGACAGGGAAACAATGAGCAGTTCTTC.

The chain uses TRBV2 and TRBJ1-2; D is possibly TRBD1 (5 bases). V lost 6 bases and J lost 4, with 18 bases in between. The CDR3 is made up of 15 amino acids. In germline, CDR1 is SNHLY, CDR2 FYNNEI. Written as DNA, the CDR3 is TGTGCCAGCAGCGCTTACGGGGGAGGAAGCTATGGCTACACCTTC. Its translation is CASSAYGGGSYGYTF. Filled out from reference TRBV2 and TRBJ1-2, the complete variable domain reads EPEVTQTPSHQVTQMGQEVILRCVPISNHLYFYWYRQILGQKVEFLVSFYNNEISEKSEIFDDQFSVERPDGSNFTLKIRSTKLEDSAMYFCASSAYGGGSYGYTFGSGTRLTVV.

This chain uses TRBV7-2 with TRBJ2-2; the D is unclear. Per germline, CDR1 SGHTA and CDR2 FQGNSA. Between the trimmed V and J ends, which lost 6 bases and 4 bases, there was a span of 15 bases. The CDR3 runs to 15 residues. CDR3 sequence: CASSRGRSGTGELFF. CDR3 coding DNA: TGTGCCAGCAGTCGAGGACGCTCAGGCACCGGGGAGCTGTTTTTT.

This clone has just one count. CDR3 bases: TGTGCCAGCAGCTCACCCGCCGGGAATATAGCCAAAAACATTCAGTACTTC. Protein sequence: CASSSPAGNIAKNIQYF. The chain has TRBV7-9 and TRBJ2-4, with TRBD2 as a possible D gene (5 bases). Germline lookup yields CDR1 SEHNR and CDR2 FQNEAQ (reference sequence). With 4 bases removed from V and 0 bases from J, the gap between germline ends came to 16 bases. The length of the CDR3 is 17 residues.

The chain has TRBV2 and TRBJ1-2; D is uncertain. V gave up 1 base and J gave up 5 bases, with 8 bases separating them. In germline, CDR1 is SNHLY, CDR2 FYNNEI. The CDR3 has 13 amino acids. This chain's CDR3 is CASSEVPRYGYTF. The CDR3 DNA follows: TGTGCCAGCAGTGAAGTTCCAAGGTATGGCTACACCTTC.

The chain recombines TRBV7-6 with TRBJ2-7, with 9 nucleotides matching TRBD1. The CDR3 covers 17 residues. Trimming cost V 1 base and J 4 bases; bases outside gene matches: 11. Germline loops: CDR1 SGHVS, CDR2 FNYEAQ. The CDR3 loop is CASSLGGSPGQGYEQYF. CDR3 DNA: TGTGCCAGCAGCTTAGGGGGCAGCCCGGGACAGGGTTACGAGCAGTACTTC.